This section outlines one TCR beta chain sequence together with its context. V lost 6 bases, J lost 5 bases, and 11 bases stayed unmatched. The CDR3 totals 15 residues. In germline, CDR1 is SGHRS, CDR2 YFSETQ. The sample belongs to a study of blood T cell repertoires in COVID-19. For the study at large: Some COVID-19 samples were acute and others convalescent; all came from the United States, Italy and Spain.

Per the study methods: By means of reference gene primer amplification, nucleated cell counts were estimated. Some clones are missing from TCRdb's copy, which holds only in-frame ones; the method was immunoSEQ multiplex PCR. V, J and clone size derive from that table, while D and trimming were established from the DNA sequence. The data hold 200,000 to 250,000 clones, with 65% to 90% observed a single time. Researchers sorted participants into cohorts using their self-reported clinical history. The rearrangement joins TRBV5-1 to TRBJ2-5; TRBD1 aligns across 9 bases. Sequencing input: PBMCs or T cells enriched from blood (not recorded which). This receptor was obtained from a woman aged 50 to 60 with acute COVID-19. DNA of the CDR3: TGCGCCAGCAAGGTCTTTACAGGGGGCGGCGAGACCCAGTACTTC. This codes for CASKVFTGGGETQYF.